The sequence of this TCR beta chain was determined in a study of OX40 agonist ivuxolimab in advanced cancers. Study-wide results and caveats: More expanded clones were seen, on average, in CD8+ T cells than in CD4+. Clones of CD4+ and CD8+ blood T cells grew by week 6 at doses of 0.1 to 3.0 mg/kg. In the 0.1-3.0 mg/kg groups, partial responders showed among the lowest expansion.

The repertoire was sequenced with immunoSEQ multiplex PCR; TCRdb's copy has only in-frame clones and lacks some. In the table there are roughly 46,000 clones, 65% to 85% of which are singletons. The germline V gene encodes CDR1 SNHLY and CDR2 FYNNEI. Trimming took off 3 bases at V and 4 bases at J, with 19 bases between the two ends. This CDR3 is built from 17 residues. This clone was seen only once. Antigen: not known. Sequencing used CD4+ or CD8+ T cells sorted from blood, obtained in a trial of the OX40 agonist ivuxolimab. V gene TRBV2 combines with J gene TRBJ1-5; TRBD1 might be the D (5 bases). This receptor was taken from an adult with an advanced solid tumor such as melanoma, head and neck, liver or kidney cancer. CDR3 amino acids: CASSDPGLDRRNQPQHF. The CDR3, as DNA: TGTGCCAGCAGTGATCCAGGCCTTGACAGAAGGAATCAGCCCCAGCATTTT.